This TCR beta chain appears in the sequencing data of a study of Graves' ophthalmopathy and Graves' hyperthyroidism. Findings and caveats of the study: Classification of ophthalmopathy versus stable hyperthyroidism by a 13-signature model yielded around 91% sensitivity and around 76% specificity. Blood contained most expanded thyroid clonotypes exceeding 0.001 frequency.

Per the germline V gene, CDR1 is SGHDT and CDR2 is YYEEEE. The ends were cut back, 4 bases at V and 7 bases at J, with 11 bases in the middle. The CDR3 loop spans 13 amino acids. As concerns this clonotype: Its matching antigen is unknown.

RNA transcripts were the template, and TCR beta CDR3 regions were amplified from them. Investigators did first-round RT-PCR with HTBI primers, then second-round multiplex PCR. In TCRdb, the multiplex PCR reads were re-called with MiXCR into one record per CDR3 protein. The table lists some 1.1 million distinct CDR3 sequences, less than 45% of them singletons. The specimen was peripheral blood or thyroid tissue (not recorded which). The chain recombines TRBV5-6 with TRBJ2-2; D is possibly TRBD1 (6 bases). The sequence was obtained from an adult man with Graves' hyperthyroidism. The CDR3 region is CASSKQGNGELFF. CDR3 nucleotide sequence: TGTGCCAGCAGCAAACAGGGAAACGGGGAGCTGTTTTTT.